Presented here are 5 T cell receptor beta chains from one specimen sequenced in a study of OX40 agonist ivuxolimab in advanced cancers. This table comes from immunoSEQ multiplex PCR, and its TCRdb copy is limited to in-frame clones, with some not included. Here the sample spans tens of thousands of clones, about 86% being singletons. The sequences come from CD4+ or CD8+ T cells sorted from blood, collected in a trial of the OX40 agonist ivuxolimab. Source of these receptors: an adult with an advanced solid tumor such as melanoma, head and neck, liver or kidney cancer.

This rearrangement joins TRBV5-6 to TRBJ2-1; 9 positions agree with TRBD2. V was pared by 5 bases and J by 0 bases, with 12 bases of the junction left unmatched. This CDR3 is built from 18 residues. Germline V lookup: CDR1 SGHDT, CDR2 YYEEEE. The CDR3 DNA is TGTGCCAGCAGTCAAAAGTGGTTAGCGGGGGCCTCCTACAATGAGCAGTTCTTC. Encoded protein: CASSQKWLAGASYNEQFF.

The V and J genes are TRBV20-1 and TRBJ2-3; 8 bases are shared with TRBD2. CDR1 DFQATT and CDR2 SNEGSKA come from the germline V gene (reference sequence). This CDR3 is built from 11 residues. V was pared by 6 bases and J by 9 bases, with 5 bases of the junction left unmatched. CDR3 bases: TGCAGTGCACTGGGACTAGAGACGCAGTATTTT. Its protein product is CSALGLETQYF.

V and J are TRBV7-9 and TRBJ1-2; 10 nucleotides match TRBD1. The V gene's germline CDR1 is SEHNR and CDR2 FQNEAQ (reference sequence). This CDR3 contains 13 residues. V lost 5 bases, J lost 5 bases, and 2 bases stayed unmatched. Here the CDR3 reads CASSPGQGYGYTF. The CDR3 nucleotides are TGTGCCAGCAGCCCGGGACAGGGGTATGGCTACACCTTC.

This clone appeared once. In nucleotides, the CDR3 is TGTGCCAGCAGTGAGGGGGGGCGCGGAGACTATGGCTACACCTTC. It codes for CASSEGGRGDYGYTF. The chain joins TRBV5-4 to TRBJ1-2; TRBD1 is a possible D gene (6 bases). The CDR3 is 15 residues long. CDR1 SGHNT and CDR2 YYREEE come from the germline V gene (reference sequence). V dropped 5 bases and J dropped 3 bases, with 17 bases sitting between them. Supplemented by reference TRBV5-4 and TRBJ1-2, the full variable domain reads ETGVTQSPTHLIKTRGQQVTLRCSSQSGHNTVSWYQQALGQGPQFIFQYYREEENGRGNFPPRFSGLQFPNYSSELNVNALELDDSALYLCASSEGGRGDYGYTFGSGTRLTVV.

The rearrangement uses TRBV19 and TRBJ2-4, with unresolved D. The V end was cut by 7 bases, the J end by 1 base, with 14 bases between. CDR3 length equals 15 residues. CDR1 is LNHDA and CDR2 is SQIVND in the germline V gene (reference sequence). The DNA of the CDR3 is TGTGCCAGTATCGGACGCTACCTTGCCAAAAACATTCAGTACTTC. It yields the protein CASIGRYLAKNIQYF.